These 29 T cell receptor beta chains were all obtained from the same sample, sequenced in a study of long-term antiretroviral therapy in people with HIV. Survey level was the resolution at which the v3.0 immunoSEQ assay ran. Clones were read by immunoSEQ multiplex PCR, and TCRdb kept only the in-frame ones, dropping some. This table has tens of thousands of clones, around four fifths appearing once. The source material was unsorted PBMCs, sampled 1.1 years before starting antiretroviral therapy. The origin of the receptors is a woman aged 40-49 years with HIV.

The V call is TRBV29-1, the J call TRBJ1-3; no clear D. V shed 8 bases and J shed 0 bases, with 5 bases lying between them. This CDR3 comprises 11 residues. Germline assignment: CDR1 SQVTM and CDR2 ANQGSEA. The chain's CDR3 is CSSHSGNTIYF. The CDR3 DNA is TGCAGCTCCCACTCTGGAAACACCATATATTTT. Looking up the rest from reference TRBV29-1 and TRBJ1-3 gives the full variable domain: SAVISQKPSRDICQRGTSLTIQCQVDSQVTMMFWYRQQPGQSLTLIATANQGSEATYESGFVIDKFPISRPNLTFSTLTVSNMSPEDSSIYLCSSHSGNTIYFGEGSWLTVV.

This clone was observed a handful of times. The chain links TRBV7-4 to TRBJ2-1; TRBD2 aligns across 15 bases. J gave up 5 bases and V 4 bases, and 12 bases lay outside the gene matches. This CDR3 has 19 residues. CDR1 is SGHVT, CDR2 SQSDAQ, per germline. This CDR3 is CASSYRRRTSGRVHNEQFF. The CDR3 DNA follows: TGTGCCAGCAGCTATAGGAGGCGGACTAGCGGGAGGGTGCACAATGAGCAGTTCTTC. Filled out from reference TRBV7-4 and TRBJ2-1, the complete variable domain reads GAGVSQSPRYKVAKRGRDVALRCDSISGHVTLYWYRQTLGQGSEVLTYSQSDAQRDKSGRPSGRFSAERPERSVSTLKIQRTEQGDSAVYLCASSYRRRTSGRVHNEQFFGPGTRLTVL.

The CDR3, as DNA: TGTGCCAGCAGCTTAGATGTGGAGCGCCCTCCATCCAATGAGCAGTTCTTC. This encodes CASSLDVERPPSNEQFF. The chain is built from TRBV11-2 and TRBJ2-1; D gene ambiguous. The CDR3 runs to 17 residues. The V gene lost 0 bases and the J gene lost 6 bases, with 18 bases spanning the gap. CDR1 SGHAT and CDR2 FQNNGV come from the germline V gene.

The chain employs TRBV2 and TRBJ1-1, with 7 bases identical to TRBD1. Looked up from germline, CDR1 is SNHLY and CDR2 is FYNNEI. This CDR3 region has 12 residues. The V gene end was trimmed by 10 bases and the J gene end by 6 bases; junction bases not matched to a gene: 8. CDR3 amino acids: CATRQGSAEAFF. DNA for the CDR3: TGTGCCACGCGACAGGGTAGCGCTGAAGCTTTCTTT.

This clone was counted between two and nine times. CDR3 residues: CASSLVADTQYF. The CDR3 nucleotides read TGTGCCAGCAGCTTAGTGGCAGATACGCAGTATTTT. V gene TRBV7-9 combines with J gene TRBJ2-3, with no clear D. Germline V gives CDR1 SEHNR, CDR2 FQNEAQ (reference sequence). The V end lost 1 base, the J end lost 4 bases, and 3 bases lay between the germline ends. This CDR3 is 12 amino acids long.

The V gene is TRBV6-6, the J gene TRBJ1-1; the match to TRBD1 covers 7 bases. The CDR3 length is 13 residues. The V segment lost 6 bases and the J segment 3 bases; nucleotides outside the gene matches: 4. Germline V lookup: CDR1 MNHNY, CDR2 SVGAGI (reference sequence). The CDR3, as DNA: TGTGCCAGCAGCTCTACAGGGGACACTGAAGCTTTCTTT. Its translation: CASSSTGDTEAFF.

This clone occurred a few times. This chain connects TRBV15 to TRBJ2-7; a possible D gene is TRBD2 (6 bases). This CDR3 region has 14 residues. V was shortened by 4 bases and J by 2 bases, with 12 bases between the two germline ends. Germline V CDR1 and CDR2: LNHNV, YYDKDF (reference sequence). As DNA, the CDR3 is TGTGCCACCAGCACCCACGGGGGTACCTACGAGCAGTACTTC. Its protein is CATSTHGGTYEQYF.

The CDR3 protein is CASSRRVADDEQFF. The DNA of the CDR3 is TGTGCCAGCAGCCGCAGGGTCGCGGACGATGAGCAGTTCTTC. This sequence joins TRBV6-5 and TRBJ2-1, with a weak D call TRBD1 (5 bases). Germline loops: CDR1 MNHEY, CDR2 SVGAGI. Trimming left V 6 bases short and J 8 bases short, with 17 bases between. The CDR3 extends over 14 amino acids.

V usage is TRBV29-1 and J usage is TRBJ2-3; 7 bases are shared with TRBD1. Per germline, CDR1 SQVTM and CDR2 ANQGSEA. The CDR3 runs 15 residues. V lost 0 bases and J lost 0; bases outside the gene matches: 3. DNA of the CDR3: TGCAGCGTTGAAGAAGGACAGGCTAGCACAGATACGCAGTATTTT. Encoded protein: CSVEEGQASTDTQYF.

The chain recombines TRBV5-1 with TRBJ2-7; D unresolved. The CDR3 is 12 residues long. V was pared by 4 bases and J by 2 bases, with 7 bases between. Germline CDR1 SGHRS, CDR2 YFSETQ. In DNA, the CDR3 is TGCGCCAGCAGCCGTGGCGCCTACGAGCAGTACTTC. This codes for CASSRGAYEQYF.

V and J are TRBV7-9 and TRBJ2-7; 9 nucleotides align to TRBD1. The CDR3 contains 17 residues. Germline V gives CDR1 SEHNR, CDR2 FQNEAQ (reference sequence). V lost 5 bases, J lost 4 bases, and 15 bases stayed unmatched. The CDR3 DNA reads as TGTGCCAGCAGCGTATATCGGCAGGGACAGGGCAAGTACGAGCAGTACTTC. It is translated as CASSVYRQGQGKYEQYF.

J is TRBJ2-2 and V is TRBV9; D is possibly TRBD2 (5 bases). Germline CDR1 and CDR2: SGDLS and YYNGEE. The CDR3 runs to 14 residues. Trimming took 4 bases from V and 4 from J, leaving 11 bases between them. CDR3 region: CASSLLGSTGELFF. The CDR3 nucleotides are TGTGCCAGCAGCCTCCTGGGGAGCACCGGGGAGCTGTTTTTT.

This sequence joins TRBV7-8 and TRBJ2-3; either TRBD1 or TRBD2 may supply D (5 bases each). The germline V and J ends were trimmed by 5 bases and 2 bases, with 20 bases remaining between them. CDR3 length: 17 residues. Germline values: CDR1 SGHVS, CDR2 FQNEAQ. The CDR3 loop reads CASSPFEGRVPTDTQYF. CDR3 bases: TGTGCCAGCAGCCCCTTCGAGGGCAGGGTGCCCACAGATACGCAGTATTTT.

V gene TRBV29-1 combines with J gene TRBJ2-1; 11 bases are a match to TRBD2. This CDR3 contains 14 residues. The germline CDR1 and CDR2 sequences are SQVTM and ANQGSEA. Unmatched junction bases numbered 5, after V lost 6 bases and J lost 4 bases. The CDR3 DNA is TGCAGCGTGAAGACTAGCGGGACGTACAATGAGCAGTTCTTC. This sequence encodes CSVKTSGTYNEQFF.

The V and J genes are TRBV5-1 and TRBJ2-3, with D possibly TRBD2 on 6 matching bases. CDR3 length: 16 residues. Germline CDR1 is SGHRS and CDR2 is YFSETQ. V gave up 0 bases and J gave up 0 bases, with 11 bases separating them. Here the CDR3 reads CASSLVGGRSTDTQYF. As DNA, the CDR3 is TGCGCCAGCAGCTTGGTCGGTGGGAGGAGCACAGATACGCAGTATTTT.

DNA for the CDR3: TGTGCCAGCACGGAACAGGACCACAATGAGCAGTTCTTC. It specifies CASTEQDHNEQFF. The V gene is TRBV4-2, the J gene TRBJ2-1; possible D gene TRBD1, 5 bases. The CDR3 runs 13 residues. The V end was cut by 7 bases, the J end by 5 bases, with 12 bases between. CDR1 is LGHNA, CDR2 YNFKEQ, per germline.

The CDR3 loop is CASSPPDVAGYTF. The CDR3 bases are TGTGCCAGCTCACCACCGGATGTAGCTGGCTACACCTTC. The V and J genes are TRBV18 and TRBJ1-2; D is unresolved. V was trimmed by 0 bases and J by 7 bases, leaving 9 bases between them. The germline V gene encodes CDR1 KGHSH and CDR2 LQKENI. This CDR3 contains 13 residues. The full variable domain, in which reference TRBV18 and TRBJ1-2 provide the parts outside the CDR3, is NAGVMQNPRHLVRRRGQEARLRCSPMKGHSHVYWYRQLPEEGLKFMVYLQKENIIDESGMPKERFSAEFPKEGPSILRIQQVVRGDSAAYFCASSPPDVAGYTFGSGTRLTVV.

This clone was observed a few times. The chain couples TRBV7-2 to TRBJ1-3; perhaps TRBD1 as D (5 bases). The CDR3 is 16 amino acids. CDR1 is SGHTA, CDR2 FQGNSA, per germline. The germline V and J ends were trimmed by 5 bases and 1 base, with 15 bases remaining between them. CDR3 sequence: CASSIQGVGSGNTIYF. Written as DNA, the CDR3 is TGTGCCAGCAGCATTCAAGGGGTAGGGTCTGGAAACACCATATATTTT.

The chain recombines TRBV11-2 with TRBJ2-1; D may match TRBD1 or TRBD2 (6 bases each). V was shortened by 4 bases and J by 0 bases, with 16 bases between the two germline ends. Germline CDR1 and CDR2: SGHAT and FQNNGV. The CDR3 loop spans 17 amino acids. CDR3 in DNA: TGTGCCAGCAGCTACGGCCAAGGGGGGCCCTCCTACAATGAGCAGTTCTTC. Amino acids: CASSYGQGGPSYNEQFF.

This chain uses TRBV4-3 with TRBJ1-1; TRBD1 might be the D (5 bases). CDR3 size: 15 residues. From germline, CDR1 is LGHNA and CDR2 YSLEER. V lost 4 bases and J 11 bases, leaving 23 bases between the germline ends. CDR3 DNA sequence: TGCGCCAGCAGCCTTAGCGTCGGGACGGTCTCCCCCGCTTTCTTT. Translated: CASSLSVGTVSPAFF.

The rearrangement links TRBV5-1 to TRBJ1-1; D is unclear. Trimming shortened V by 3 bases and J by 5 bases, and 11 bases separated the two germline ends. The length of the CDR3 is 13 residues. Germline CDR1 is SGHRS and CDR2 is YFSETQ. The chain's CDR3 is CASSSPTVTEAFF. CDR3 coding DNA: TGCGCCAGCAGCTCCCCGACGGTAACTGAAGCTTTCTTT.

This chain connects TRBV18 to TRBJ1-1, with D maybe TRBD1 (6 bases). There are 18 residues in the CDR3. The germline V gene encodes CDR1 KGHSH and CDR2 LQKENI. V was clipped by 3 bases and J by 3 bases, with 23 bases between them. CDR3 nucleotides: TGTGCCAGCTCACCCCCGGGACATGGACCTTCCTTAGACACTGAAGCTTTCTTT. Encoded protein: CASSPPGHGPSLDTEAFF.

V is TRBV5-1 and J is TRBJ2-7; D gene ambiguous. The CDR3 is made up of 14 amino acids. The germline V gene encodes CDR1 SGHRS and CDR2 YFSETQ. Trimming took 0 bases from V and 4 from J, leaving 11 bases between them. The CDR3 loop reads CASSLEGRAYEQYF. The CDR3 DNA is TGCGCCAGCAGCTTGGAGGGCCGGGCGTACGAGCAGTACTTC.

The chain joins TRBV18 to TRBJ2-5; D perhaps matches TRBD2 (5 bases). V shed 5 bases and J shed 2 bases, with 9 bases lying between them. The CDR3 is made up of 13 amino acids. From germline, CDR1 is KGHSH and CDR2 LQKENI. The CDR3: CASSGLEQETQYF. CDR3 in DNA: TGTGCCAGCTCAGGACTTGAGCAAGAGACCCAGTACTTC.

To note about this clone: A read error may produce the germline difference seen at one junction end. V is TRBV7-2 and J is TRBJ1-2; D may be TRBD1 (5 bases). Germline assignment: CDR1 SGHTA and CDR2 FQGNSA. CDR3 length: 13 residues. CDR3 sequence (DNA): TGTGCCAGCAGCTCCAGGTCCGGGACGGGGTCGGAGTTT. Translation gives CASSSRSGTGSEF.

CDR3 sequence reads: CASSFSGGATQYF. CDR3 DNA: TGTGCCAGCAGTTTCAGCGGGGGGGCGACCCAGTACTTC. The V gene is TRBV9, the J gene TRBJ2-5, with 10 bases that match TRBD2. Germline assignment: CDR1 SGDLS and CDR2 YYNGEE. The CDR3 consists of 13 residues. V lost 5 bases, J lost 7 bases, and 5 bases stayed unmatched.

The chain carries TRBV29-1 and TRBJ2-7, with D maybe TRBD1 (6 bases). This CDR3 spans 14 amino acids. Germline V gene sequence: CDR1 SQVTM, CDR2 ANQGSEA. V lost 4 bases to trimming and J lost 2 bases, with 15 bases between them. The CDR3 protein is CSVGPGHSPYEQYF. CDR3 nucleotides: TGCAGCGTTGGACCGGGACACTCCCCCTACGAGCAGTACTTC.

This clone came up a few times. The CDR3 nucleotides read TGTGCCAGCAGCTTAAGGACAGCCTACGAGCAGTACTTC. Its translation: CASSLRTAYEQYF. This sequence joins TRBV7-8 and TRBJ2-7; tentatively, D is TRBD1 (6 bases). V gave up 2 bases and J gave up 2 bases, with 7 bases separating them. CDR3 size: 13 residues. Germline V CDR1 and CDR2: SGHVS, FQNEAQ.

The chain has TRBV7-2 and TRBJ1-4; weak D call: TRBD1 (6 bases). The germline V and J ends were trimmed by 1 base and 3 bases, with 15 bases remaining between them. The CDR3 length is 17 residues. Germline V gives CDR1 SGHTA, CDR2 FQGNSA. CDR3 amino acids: CASSLGSTGTPNEKLFF. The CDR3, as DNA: TGTGCCAGCAGCTTAGGGTCCACCGGGACACCTAATGAAAAACTGTTTTTT.